The 29 T cell receptor beta chains presented below share a single source sample, sequenced in a study of T cells in Graves' hyperthyroidism and ophthalmopathy. RNA transcripts yielded amplified TCR beta CDR3 regions. Initially, a first-round RT-PCR of the TCR CDR3 employed the HTBI primer set. TCRdb passed the multiplex PCR reads through MiXCR, listing each CDR3 protein once. Of about 360,000 distinct CDR3 sequences listed, less than 20% are singletons. The sample taken for sequencing was blood. Source of these receptors: a woman aged 18-29 years with Graves' hyperthyroidism that later progressed to Graves' ophthalmopathy.

A few counts support this clonotype. The CDR3 coding sequence is TGTGCCAGCAGTGGGGGGGGGGCCTACAATGAGCAGTTCTTC. This translates into CASSGGGAYNEQFF. The chain recombines TRBV9 with TRBJ2-1; 7 bases align to TRBD2. This CDR3 region has 14 residues. J gave up 2 bases and V 5 bases, and 4 bases lay outside the gene matches. Looked up from germline, CDR1 is SGDLS and CDR2 is YYNGEE.

This clonotype was observed at least ten times. The CDR3 DNA reads TGTGCCAGCCTCCTCCTTTCCCCTTGGACAGGGGGCAACTATGGCTACACCTTC. Its translation: CASLLLSPWTGGNYGYTF. The chain is built from TRBV28 and TRBJ1-2, with 11 positions matching TRBD1. The J segment lost 2 bases and the V segment lost 8 bases, leaving 16 bases of the junction unmatched. The CDR3 contains 18 residues. The germline gives CDR1 MDHEN, CDR2 SYDVKM.

This clonotype has ten or more counts. The CDR3 protein is CASSKTGVNEQYF. The CDR3 nucleotides read TGTGCCAGCAGTAAAACAGGGGTCAACGAGCAGTACTTC. The chain uses TRBV6-1 and TRBJ2-7; 7 nucleotides agree with TRBD1. Germline V CDR1 and CDR2: MNHNS, SASEGT. V lost 5 bases and J lost 5; bases outside the gene matches: 6. This CDR3 region has 13 residues.

This clonotype was observed a handful of times. CDR3 in DNA: TGTGCCAGCAGCCCGAACTGGTACAATGAGCAGTTCTTC. Translated, it gives CASSPNWYNEQFF. The chain recombines TRBV4-2 with TRBJ2-1; D gene unclear. The CDR3 loop spans 13 amino acids. Germline CDR1 LGHNA, CDR2 YNFKEQ. Deletions cut 4 bases from V and 4 bases from J, with 8 bases between.

This clonotype was seen only a few times. The chain couples TRBV24-1 to TRBJ2-3, with a tentative D call TRBD2 (5 bases). Germline assignment: CDR1 KGHDR and CDR2 SFDVKD. The CDR3 consists of 14 residues. Trimming removed 3 bases at V and 4 bases at J, with 10 bases between. CDR3 DNA sequence: TGTGCCACCAGTGATGCGGTTAGCGCAGATACGCAGTATTTT. Translated, it gives CATSDAVSADTQYF.

This sequence joins TRBV9 and TRBJ2-1; D call uncertain. V was cut by 0 bases and J by 2 bases, with 9 bases left in between. There are 15 residues in the CDR3. Germline assignment: CDR1 SGDLS and CDR2 YYNGEE. CDR3 nucleotide sequence: TGTGCCAGCAGCGTAGAATGGGCAGCCTACAATGAGCAGTTCTTC. Translating it yields CASSVEWAAYNEQFF.

This clonotype was seen many times. The CDR3 bases are TGCGCCAGCAGCTTGACTAGCACAGATACGCAGTATTTT. It encodes CASSLTSTDTQYF. The chain is built from TRBV5-1 and TRBJ2-3; D gene ambiguous. Germline V gene data show CDR1 as SGHRS and CDR2 as YFSETQ. This CDR3 has 13 amino acids. Trimming shortened V by 1 base and J by 0 bases, and 3 bases separated the two germline ends. The complete variable domain, with remaining parts taken from reference TRBV5-1 and TRBJ2-3, reads KAGVTQTPRYLIKTRGQQVTLSCSPISGHRSVSWYQQTPGQGLQFLFEYFSETQRNKGNFPGRFSGRQFSNSRSEMNVSTLELGDSALYLCASSLTSTDTQYFGPGTRLTVL.

The V call is TRBV7-8, the J call TRBJ2-2; D might be TRBD2 (6 bases). V lost 7 bases, J lost 7 bases, and 16 bases lay in between. The germline V gene encodes CDR1 SGHVS and CDR2 FQNEAQ. The CDR3 covers 14 residues. This CDR3 is CASIKAGGDGELFF. The CDR3 DNA is TGTGCCAGCATCAAAGCGGGTGGGGACGGGGAGCTGTTTTTT.

This clonotype was counted ten times or more. The chain links TRBV20-1 to TRBJ2-1; TRBD2 agrees at 12 bases. Germline V CDR1 and CDR2: DFQATT, SNEGSKA (reference sequence). The CDR3 consists of 19 residues. V was clipped by 3 bases and J by 0 bases; unmatched bases: 12. The CDR3 is CSARAPSGRAKSSYNEQFF. The CDR3 bases are TGCAGTGCTAGGGCCCCTAGCGGGAGGGCCAAGAGCTCCTACAATGAGCAGTTCTTC.

V and J are TRBV5-1 and TRBJ2-1, with D unclear. V lost 3 bases, J lost 6 bases, and 13 bases lay in between. The CDR3 totals 14 residues. Germline V CDR1 and CDR2: SGHRS, YFSETQ. The CDR3 loop reads CASSSFLGSNEQFF. In DNA form, the CDR3 reads TGCGCCAGCAGCTCTTTCCTGGGGTCCAATGAGCAGTTCTTC.

This clonotype was recorded at least ten times. V usage is TRBV6-2 or TRBV6-3 and J usage is TRBJ2-5; 10 nucleotides match TRBD1. Trimming took 5 bases from V and 1 from J; bases not matched to a gene: 7. This CDR3 spans 16 amino acids. Germline values: CDR1 MNHEY, CDR2 SVGEGT. The DNA of the CDR3 is TGTGCCAGCAGTCGTGGGACAGGGGCCGCCCAAGAGACCCAGTACTTC. Translation gives CASSRGTGAAQETQYF.

A few counts support this clonotype. The chain carries TRBV5-1 and TRBJ2-2; perhaps D is TRBD1 or TRBD2 (5 bases each). The germline V and J ends were trimmed by 4 bases and 5 bases, with 15 bases remaining between them. The CDR3 runs to 15 residues. Germline CDR1 and CDR2: SGHRS and YFSETQ. CDR3 nucleotide sequence: TGCGCCAGCAGCCTGGCCGGGTGGGGGACCGGGGAGCTGTTTTTT. This translates into CASSLAGWGTGELFF.

This clonotype was detected many times. The chain is built from TRBV10-3 and TRBJ1-5; TRBD1 matches at 8 bases. The germline V gene encodes CDR1 ENHRY and CDR2 SYGVKD. The length of the CDR3 is 13 residues. The V gene end was trimmed by 6 bases and the J gene end by 5 bases; junction bases not matched to a gene: 3. DNA of the CDR3: TGTGCCATCAGGGCAGGGGGCGATCAGCCCCAGCATTTT. Translation gives CAIRAGGDQPQHF.

There are many counts of this clonotype. This sequence joins TRBV11-2 and TRBJ1-4, with 7 bases aligning to TRBD1. The CDR3 extends over 14 amino acids. Germline CDR1 reads SGHAT; CDR2 reads FQNNGV. The junction had 2 bases not matched to a gene; V was cut back by 3 bases and J by 4 bases. CDR3 residues: CASSLTGFNEKLFF. DNA for the CDR3: TGTGCCAGCAGCTTGACAGGGTTTAATGAAAAACTGTTTTTT. The entire variable domain, with the rest obtained from reference TRBV11-2 and TRBJ1-4, is as follows: EAGVAQSPRYKIIEKRQSVAFWCNPISGHATLYWYQQILGQGPKLLIQFQNNGVVDDSQLPKDRFSAERLKGVDSTLKIQPAKLEDSAVYLCASSLTGFNEKLFFGSGTQLSVL.

This clonotype has just a few counts. The J gene is TRBJ2-3, the V gene TRBV28; D is unresolved. CDR1 and CDR2 from the germline V gene are MDHEN and SYDVKM. The CDR3 has 15 amino acids. V lost 6 bases, J lost 1 base, and 14 bases lay in between. The CDR3, as DNA: TGTGCCAGCAGCCCCGAAGCTACCGGCACAGATACGCAGTATTTT. The encoded protein is CASSPEATGTDTQYF.

This clonotype occurred a few times. This sequence joins TRBV2 and TRBJ1-2; maybe TRBD1 (6 bases). Germline values: CDR1 SNHLY, CDR2 FYNNEI. This CDR3 is 17 amino acids long. V was trimmed by 4 bases and J by 6 bases, leaving 24 bases between them. In DNA, the CDR3 is TGTGCCAGCAGTGTTGGAGGACAGAGAATCGGAGGGGATGGCTACACCTTC. Its translation is CASSVGGQRIGGDGYTF.

This clonotype was counted many times. The gene calls are TRBV7-6 and TRBJ2-3; possibly TRBD1 for D (7 bases). This CDR3 comprises 15 residues. With 5 bases removed from V and 2 bases from J, the gap between germline ends came to 14 bases. Germline values: CDR1 SGHVS, CDR2 FNYEAQ. CDR3 region: CASSAGQSFTDTQYF. DNA for the CDR3: TGTGCCAGCAGCGCGGGACAGTCCTTCACAGATACGCAGTATTTT.

This clonotype was counted ten times or more. The chain carries TRBV20-1 and TRBJ1-1; D is unclear. This CDR3 has 14 residues. The V end lost 1 base, the J end lost 4 bases, and 13 bases lay between the germline ends. Germline CDR1 is DFQATT and CDR2 is SNEGSKA (reference sequence). The CDR3 nucleotides read TGCAGTGCTAGAGGAGGCCTAGGGTCCACTGAAGCTTTCTTT. Translation: CSARGGLGSTEAFF.

This clonotype has just a few counts. V and J are TRBV28 and TRBJ1-5; 8 bases agree with TRBD1. Trimming took 8 bases from V and 7 from J; bases not matched to a gene: 4. Germline lookup yields CDR1 MDHEN and CDR2 SYDVKM. The CDR3 covers 12 residues. CDR3 amino acids: CASQQGVQPQHF. As DNA, the CDR3 is TGTGCCAGCCAACAGGGGGTCCAGCCCCAGCATTTT.

This clonotype was seen a handful of times. The V and J genes are TRBV5-1 and TRBJ2-2, with 11 bases identical to TRBD2. The V gene end was trimmed by 0 bases and the J gene end by 5 bases; junction bases not matched to a gene: 3. Germline lookup yields CDR1 SGHRS and CDR2 YFSETQ. The CDR3 is made up of 16 amino acids. CDR3: CASSLDTSGGTGELFF. The CDR3, as DNA: TGCGCCAGCAGCTTGGACACTAGCGGGGGAACCGGGGAGCTGTTTTTT.

This clonotype occurred a few times. Just one base apart from a much larger clone, this may be a read error. The V and J genes are TRBV12-3 or TRBV12-4 and TRBJ2-7; perhaps TRBD1 as D (5 bases). V was shortened by 2 bases and J by 7 bases, with 12 bases between the two germline ends. The CDR3 spans 13 residues. For the CDR3, the DNA is TGTGCCAGCAGTTTACTCCAGGGCAATGAGCAGTACTTC. Residues: CASSLLQGNEQYF.

This chain connects TRBV7-9 to TRBJ1-1; D is uncertain. Germline CDR1 reads SEHNR; CDR2 reads FQNEAQ (reference sequence). The CDR3 extends over 13 amino acids. Trimming cost V 0 bases and J 7 bases, with 9 bases left between them. CDR3 bases: TGTGCCAGCAGCTTAGCCGGGTTGGGTGAAGCTTTCTTT. Residues: CASSLAGLGEAFF.

This clonotype was seen repeatedly, ten times or more. CDR3 DNA: TGCAGCGCGAGGGACGTGGGGAGTGAAGCTTTCTTT. Translation gives CSARDVGSEAFF. V is TRBV29-1 and J is TRBJ1-1, with D tentatively TRBD1 (5 bases). Germline V gene lookup returns CDR1 SQVTM and CDR2 ANQGSEA. V shed 7 bases and J shed 7 bases, with 16 bases lying between them. The CDR3 loop spans 12 amino acids.

There are many counts of this clonotype. A read error may account for a junction end that differs from germline. This chain uses TRBV3-1 with TRBJ1-1; 7 bases agree with TRBD1. Germline CDR1 LGHDT, CDR2 YNNKEL (reference sequence). The length of the CDR3 is 15 residues. The CDR3 loop is CASNQDPQGTTEAFF. The CDR3 DNA sequence: TGTGCCAGCAACCAAGATCCACAGGGGACCACTGAAGCTTTCTTT. Based on the CDR3 plus reference TRBV3-1 and TRBJ1-1, the full variable domain is DTAVSQTPKYLVTQMGNDKSIKCEQNLGHDTMYWYKQDSKKFLKIMFSYNNKELIINETVPNRFSPKSPDKAHLNLHINSLELGDSAVYFCASNQDPQGTTEAFFGQGTRLTVV.

This clonotype was seen repeatedly, ten times or more. The chain couples TRBV20-1 to TRBJ2-7; TRBD1 is a possible D gene (5 bases). The CDR3 consists of 14 residues. CDR1 DFQATT and CDR2 SNEGSKA come from the germline V gene (reference sequence). The V end lost 3 bases, the J end lost 4 bases, and 16 bases lay between the germline ends. CDR3: CSASFRSQGYEQYF. In DNA form, the CDR3 reads TGCAGTGCTAGTTTTCGGTCGCAGGGATACGAGCAGTACTTC.

The chain combines TRBV12-3 or TRBV12-4 with TRBJ2-7; possibly TRBD1 or TRBD2 for D (7 bases each). CDR3 length: 17 residues. Trimming removed 4 bases at V and 7 bases at J, with 26 bases between. The DNA for the CDR3 is TGTGCCAGCAGTTCGCTCAGGGGGGGGGCAGGGGTAGGTGAGCAGTACTTC. Its protein product is CASSSLRGGAGVGEQYF.

This clonotype was picked up many times. V and J are TRBV7-2 and TRBJ1-5, with 10 bases fitting TRBD1. CDR3 length: 15 residues. Unmatched junction bases numbered 3, after V lost 1 base and J lost 6 bases. Germline V gene lookup returns CDR1 SGHTA and CDR2 FQGNSA. The DNA for the CDR3 is TGTGCCAGCAGCTTAGGACAGGGGGCCGCTCAGCCCCAGCATTTT. Protein sequence: CASSLGQGAAQPQHF.

This clonotype was seen only a few times. The J gene is TRBJ2-1, the V gene TRBV24-1; 7 bases fit TRBD1. The junction had 6 bases not matched to a gene; V was cut back by 3 bases and J by 2 bases. In germline, CDR1 is KGHDR, CDR2 SFDVKD. The CDR3 spans 16 residues. As DNA, the CDR3 is TGTGCCACCAGTGATGGACCACAGGGGACCTACAATGAGCAGTTCTTC. Translated: CATSDGPQGTYNEQFF.

At least ten counts were recorded for this clonotype. V is TRBV7-8 and J is TRBJ2-3; TRBD2 aligns across 11 bases. The CDR3 spans 21 residues. Germline CDR1 is SGHVS and CDR2 is FQNEAQ. V trimming: 1 base; J trimming: 0 bases; junction bases outside the gene matches: 15. CDR3 region: CASSLVTHFSGLAVSTDTQYF. DNA of the CDR3: TGTGCCAGCAGCTTAGTTACCCACTTCTCGGGACTAGCGGTGAGCACAGATACGCAGTATTTT.